This T cell receptor beta chain appears in the sequencing data of a study of blood T cell repertoires in COVID-19. CDR1 is ENHRY and CDR2 is SYGVKD in the germline V gene. Trimming shortened V by 4 bases and J by 2 bases, and 8 bases separated the two germline ends. The CDR3 runs to 13 residues. The table came from immunoSEQ multiplex PCR; TCRdb's copy has only in-frame clones and leaves some out. The sample yields 190,000 or so clones, approximately 84% seen once. Sequencing input: PBMCs or T cells enriched from blood (not recorded which). The chain has TRBV10-3 and TRBJ1-2; D not resolved. The TCR originated in a man aged 40-49 years who had recovered from COVID-19. DNA of the CDR3: TGTGCCATCAGTGTAGCGGGCAACTATGGCTACACCTTC. Residues: CAISVAGNYGYTF.